This T cell receptor beta chain was sequenced for a study of human T cells and chemical hapten exposure. General study findings and limits: The donor cohort had alopecia, so its immune response may not match that of healthy people. The number of TCRs above 1 in 1000 frequency did not change after DPC sensitization. Patch test scores rose with PT1 expanded TCR counts, a positive correlation.

MiXCR, applied by TCRdb to the RACE reads, yields one record per CDR3 protein. The sample lists some 81,000 distinct CDR3 sequences, 11% occurring once. In this sample, this clonotype turned up many times. No antigen is known for it. This CDR3 spans 16 amino acids. Germline-derived CDR1 and CDR2 are KGHSH and LQKENI. Between the trimmed V and J ends, which lost 0 bases and 2 bases, there was a span of 13 bases. Time point in this sample: patch test 2, 6 weeks after DPC sensitization. Specified treatment: therapeutic diphenylcyclopropenone sensitization with weekly scalp DPC. Source: whole blood, taken in connection with sensitization to the hapten diphenylcyclopropenone (DPC). This chain connects TRBV18 to TRBJ1-2; the D gene is possibly TRBD1 (6 bases). The receptor comes from a man aged 18 to 29 with alopecia areata. Some clones in this sample may be carry-over from other donors' samples. This CDR3 is CASSPPGGGLNYGYTF. The CDR3 nucleotides read TGTGCCAGCTCACCACCGGGGGGCGGACTCAACTATGGCTACACCTTC.